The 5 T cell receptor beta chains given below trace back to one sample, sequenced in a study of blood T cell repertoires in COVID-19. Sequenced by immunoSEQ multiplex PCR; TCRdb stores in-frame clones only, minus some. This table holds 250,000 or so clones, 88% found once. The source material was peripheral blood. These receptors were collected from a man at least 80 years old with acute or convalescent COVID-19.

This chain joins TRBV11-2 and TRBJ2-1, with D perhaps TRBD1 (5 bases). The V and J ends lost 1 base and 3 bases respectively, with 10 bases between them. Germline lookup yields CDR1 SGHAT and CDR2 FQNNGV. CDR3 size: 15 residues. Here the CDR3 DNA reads TGTGCCAGCAGCTTAGGACAGTCCGACTACAATGAGCAGTTCTTC. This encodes CASSLGQSDYNEQFF.

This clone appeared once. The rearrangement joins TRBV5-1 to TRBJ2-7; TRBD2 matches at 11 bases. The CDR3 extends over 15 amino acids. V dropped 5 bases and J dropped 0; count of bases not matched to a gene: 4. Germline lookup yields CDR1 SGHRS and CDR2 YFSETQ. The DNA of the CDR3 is TGCGCCAGCAGACTAGCGGGGGCGAGCTCCTACGAGCAGTACTTC. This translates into CASRLAGASSYEQYF. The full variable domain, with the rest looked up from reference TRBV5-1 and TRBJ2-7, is KAGVTQTPRYLIKTRGQQVTLSCSPISGHRSVSWYQQTPGQGLQFLFEYFSETQRNKGNFPGRFSGRQFSNSRSEMNVSTLELGDSALYLCASRLAGASSYEQYFGPGTRLTVT.

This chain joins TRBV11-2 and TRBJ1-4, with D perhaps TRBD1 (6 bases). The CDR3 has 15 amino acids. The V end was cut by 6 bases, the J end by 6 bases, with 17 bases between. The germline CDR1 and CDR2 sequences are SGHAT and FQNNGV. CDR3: CASSKQGGEDEKLFF. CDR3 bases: TGTGCCAGCAGTAAACAGGGAGGGGAGGATGAAAAACTGTTTTTT.

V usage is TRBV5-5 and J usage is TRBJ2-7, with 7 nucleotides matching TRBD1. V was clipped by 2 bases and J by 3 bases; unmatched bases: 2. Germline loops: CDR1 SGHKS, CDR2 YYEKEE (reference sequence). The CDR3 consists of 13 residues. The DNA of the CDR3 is TGTGCCAGCAGCTTAAGGGACAGCTACGAGCAGTACTTC. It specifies CASSLRDSYEQYF.

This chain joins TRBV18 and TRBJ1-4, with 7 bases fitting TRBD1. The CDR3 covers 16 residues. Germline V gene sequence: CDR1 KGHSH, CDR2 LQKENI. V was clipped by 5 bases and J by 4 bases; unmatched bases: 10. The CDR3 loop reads CASSTLKGAGNEKLFF. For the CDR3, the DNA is TGTGCCAGCTCAACACTCAAGGGGGCTGGTAATGAAAAACTGTTTTTT.